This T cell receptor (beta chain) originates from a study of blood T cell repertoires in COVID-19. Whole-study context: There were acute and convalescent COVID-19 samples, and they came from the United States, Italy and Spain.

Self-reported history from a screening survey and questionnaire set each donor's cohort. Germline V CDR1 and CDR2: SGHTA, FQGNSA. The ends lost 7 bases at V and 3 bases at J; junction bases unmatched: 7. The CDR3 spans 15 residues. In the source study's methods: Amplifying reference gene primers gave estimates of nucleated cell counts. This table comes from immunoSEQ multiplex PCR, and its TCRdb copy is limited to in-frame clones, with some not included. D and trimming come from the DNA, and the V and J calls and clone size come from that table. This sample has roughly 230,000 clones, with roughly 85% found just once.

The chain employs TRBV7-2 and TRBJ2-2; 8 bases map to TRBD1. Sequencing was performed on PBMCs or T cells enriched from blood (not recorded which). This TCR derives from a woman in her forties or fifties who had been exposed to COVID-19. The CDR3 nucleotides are TGTGCCAGCAAACAGGACAGGGTGCACACCGGGGAGCTGTTTTTT. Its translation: CASKQDRVHTGELFF. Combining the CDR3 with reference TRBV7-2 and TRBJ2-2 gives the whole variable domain GAGVSQSPSNKVTEKGKDVELRCDPISGHTALYWYRQSLGQGLEFLIYFQGNSAPDKSGLPSDRFSAERTGGSVSTLTIQRTQQEDSAVYLCASKQDRVHTGELFFGEGSRLTVL.